This record covers a single T cell receptor (beta chain). Its cognate antigen is unknown. The read ends 3 residues before the CDR3 terminus; that terminus is restored from the germline J gene. The J segment lost 5 bases and the V segment lost 1 base, leaving 6 bases of the junction unmatched. Germline V gene lookup returns CDR1 SGHRS and CDR2 YFSETQ. This CDR3 region has 14 residues. These data are taken from a study of Tregs in tolerant kidney transplant recipients. For the study at large: Related graft donors supplied nonmyeloablative bone marrow transplants, and mixed chimerism was transient.

Unstimulated regulatory T cells (CD4+CD25+CD127-), CD4+CD25- non-regulatory cells, CD4 and CD8 cells were FACS-sorted from thawed PBMCs. General study results and limits: Validation in larger populations is needed because few patients were studied.

Measured with immunoSEQ multiplex PCR; TCRdb has only the in-frame clones, and not every one. The sample has 30,000 or so clones. This sequence joins TRBV5-1 and TRBJ2-7; 7 bases are a match to TRBD2. This clonotype originated in a human donor who received a combined kidney and bone marrow transplant. Specimen: CD8+ T cells from blood, collected before the transplant. The CDR3 region is CASSLSGIANEQYF. The covered CDR3 bases are TGCGCCAGCAGCTTGAGCGGGATAGCGAACGAG.